This T cell receptor beta chain was obtained from a study of early T cells in non-severe SARS-CoV-2 infection. Overall study: Bulk RNA isolated from unsorted whole blood underwent sequencing; chains were not paired. Overall study results and limits: VDJdb matching, biased toward anti-spike CD8 responses, missed private and CD4 specificities.

The CDR3 consists of 13 residues. The V and J ends lost 8 bases and 4 bases, in that order; junction bases with no gene match: 8. Germline V gene data show CDR1 as WSHSY and CDR2 as SAAADI. TCRdb reprocessed the 5' RACE reads with MiXCR, giving one entry per CDR3 protein. The sample has roughly 16,000 distinct CDR3 sequences; around 6.1% are singletons. This clonotype was picked up many times. Its specificity is unknown. The sample consisted of whole blood, taken at baseline. The clonotype originates from an adult who was a healthcare worker with PCR-confirmed SARS-CoV-2 infection or an uninfected control (not recorded which). The V and J genes are TRBV10-2 and TRBJ2-7, with TRBD1 matching 7 bases. CDR3 region: CASGDRALYEQYF. DNA for the CDR3: TGCGCCAGCGGCGACAGGGCCCTTTACGAGCAGTACTTC.